This entry describes one T cell receptor (beta chain). What was amplified from RNA transcripts were TCR beta CDR3 regions. Carried out on the TCR CDR3, a first-round RT-PCR used the HTBI primer set. A single record per CDR3 protein comes from TCRdb applying MiXCR to the multiplex PCR reads. Of approximately 360,000 distinct CDR3 sequences listed, less than 20% are singletons. The data were taken from a study of T cells in Graves' hyperthyroidism and ophthalmopathy. V was clipped by 3 bases and J by 3 bases, with 9 bases between them. The CDR3 length is 13 residues. Germline V lookup: CDR1 LNHNV, CDR2 YYDKDF (reference sequence).

Sequenced material: blood. The clonotype originates from a woman aged 18-30 years with Graves' hyperthyroidism that later progressed to Graves' ophthalmopathy. The gene calls are TRBV15 and TRBJ2-7; the D is unclear. CDR3 sequence (DNA): TGTGCCACCAGCAGGAGCGTAAGCTACGAGCAGTACTTC. Protein sequence: CATSRSVSYEQYF.